A selection of T cell receptor beta chains follows, all from one sample in a study of graft-versus-host responses after intestinal transplantation. Here immunoSEQ multiplex PCR was the method, and the copy in TCRdb shows in-frame clones only, minus some. The sample has about 63,000 clones, approximately 88% seen once; the top ten hold around 1.8%. Sequencing was performed on ileum tissue, taken less than 400 days after transplant. The receptors were sampled from a human patient who received an intestinal transplant, so some T cells may come from the graft donor. CDR3s include the opening cysteine and the closing phenylalanine or tryptophan. The D gene is left open where the match is weak. Size is omitted from some rows. Given values are once, few, many or a class for expanded clones.

-	-	TRBJ2-2	TRBV15	TGTGCCACCAGCCCTCGACGGGGGACCGGGGAGCTGTTTTTT	CATSPRRGTGELFF
-	-	TRBJ2-6	TRBV18	TGTGCCAGCTCACTCACAGGTTCCGGGGCCAACGTCCTGACTTTC	CASSLTGSGANVLTF
TRBD1	-	TRBJ1-2	TRBV9	TGTGCCAGCAGCGGTTTGGGGACAGGGGGCGATCCCAACTATGGCTACACCTTC	CASSGLGTGGDPNYGYTF
-	few	TRBJ1-3	TRBV19	TGTGCCAGTAGTATCTCAGGCTCTGGAAACACCATATATTTT	CASSISGSGNTIYF
TRBD1	-	TRBJ2-5	TRBV2	TGTGCCAGCAGTGTTATGAGACAGGGACCAGAGACCCAGTACTTC	CASSVMRQGPETQYF
TRBD1	-	TRBJ1-4	TRBV13	TGTGCCAGCAGCCCGCAGGGGGCAACTAATGAAAAACTGTTTTTT	CASSPQGATNEKLFF
-	-	TRBJ2-3	TRBV5-5	TGTGCCAGCAGCCCCGGCACAGATACGCAGTATTTT	CASSPGTDTQYF
-	-	TRBJ1-1	TRBV11-2	TGTGCCAGCAGCCGGTGGAGGGAGACGAACACTGAAGCTTTCTTT	CASSRWRETNTEAFF
TRBD2	once	TRBJ2-7	TRBV6-5	TGTGCCAGCAGTTACTCTTCCCTAGCGGGAGACGAGCAGTACTTC	CASSYSSLAGDEQYF
-	few	TRBJ1-4	TRBV2	TGTGCCAGCAGTGCCACAGGATCCTCTAATGAAAAACTGTTTTTT	CASSATGSSNEKLFF
-	-	TRBJ1-1	TRBV6-5	TGTGCCAGCAGTTACCACGAGGGGAACACTGAAGCTTTCTTT	CASSYHEGNTEAFF
TRBD2	-	TRBJ2-7	TRBV6-1	TGTGCCAGCAGTGGTAGGGCTAGCGGAGTTGGGGAGCAGTACTTC	CASSGRASGVGEQYF
TRBD2	few	TRBJ2-2	TRBV6-4	TGTGCCAGCAGCGGGGGGGACACCGGGGAGCTGTTTTTT	CASSGGDTGELFF
-	-	TRBJ1-5	TRBV4-1	TGCGCCAGCAGCCAAGAGGTCCCGGACAGCCGGCATCAGCCCCAGCATTTT	CASSQEVPDSRHQPQHF
TRBD2	-	TRBJ2-2	TRBV4-1	TGCGCCAGCAGCCAAGTAAGCGGGATCCCCGGGGAGCTGTTTTTT	CASSQVSGIPGELFF
TRBD2	-	TRBJ2-1	TRBV13	TGTGCCAGCAGCCCGGGACTAGTCCAAAATGAGCAGTTCTTC	CASSPGLVQNEQFF
-	-	TRBJ2-3	TRBV2	TGTGCCAGCAGTCCTCGGACAGTGGCGGGAGATACGCAGTATTTT	CASSPRTVAGDTQYF
-	-	TRBJ2-7	TRBV28	TGTGCCAGCAGCACGTGGTACGAGCAGTACTTC	CASSTWYEQYF
-	-	TRBJ1-6	TRBV21-1	TGTGCCAGCAGCAAAGCAGGTGTAAGGGGTTCACCCCTCCACTTT	CASSKAGVRGSPLHF
TRBD2	-	TRBJ2-1	TRBV11-2	TGTGCCAGCAGCTTAGGGCTAGCGGGTCCCAGCTCCTACAATGAGCAGTTCTTC	CASSLGLAGPSSYNEQFF
-	-	TRBJ2-5	TRBV19	TGTGCCAGTACCCTGGGGACCCAGTACTTC	CASTLGTQYF
-	few	TRBJ2-1	TRBV4-1	TGCGCCAGCAGCCAAGCCTGGACTGCAGACTTCAATGAGCAGTTCTTC	CASSQAWTADFNEQFF
-	-	TRBJ2-1	TRBV10-1	TGCGCCAGCAGCGCGACGGGACATCTCTACAATGAGCAGTTCTTC	CASSATGHLYNEQFF
TRBD2	once	TRBJ2-5	TRBV27	TGTGCCAGCAGTCTAAGACTAGCGGGGGCTCAAGAGACCCAGTACTTC	CASSLRLAGAQETQYF